This is a list of T cell receptor beta chains from one sample in a study of cytomegalovirus exposure and HLA in healthy donors. Using immunoSEQ multiplex PCR, the repertoire was profiled, and TCRdb retains in-frame clones only, with some absent. The table includes around 120,000 clones, roughly 71% detected once. Material for sequencing was PBMCs. The receptor set was obtained from a man between 35 and 55 years old in good health and CMV-seropositive. The CDR3 runs from the conserved cysteine through the conserved F or W. The D gene is left open where the match is weak. Size is omitted from some rows. Given values are once, few, many or a class for expanded clones.

D,size,length,J,V,DNA,CDR3
NA,NA,15,TRBJ2-5,TRBV5-1,TGCGCCAGCAGCCAGGGGGGATTTTATAGGGAGACCCAGTACTTC,CASSQGGFYRETQYF
NA,NA,14,TRBJ2-1,TRBV5-4,TGTGCCAGCAGCGTACATGACAGCTACAATGAGCAGTTCTTC,CASSVHDSYNEQFF
TRBD2,NA,19,TRBJ2-1,TRBV6-1,TGTGCCAGCAGTGGAGGGTCTCTTCCCGGACTAGGATTCCGCGGTGAGCAGTTCTTC,CASSGGSLPGLGFRGEQFF
TRBD1,few,13,TRBJ1-1,TRBV29-1,TGCAGCGTCCGACAGGGAGGAGGCACTGAAGCTTTCTTT,CSVRQGGGTEAFF
TRBD2,NA,12,TRBJ2-1,TRBV2,TGTGCCAGCAGTGACCAGCGGGAGTCGAAGTTCTTC,CASSDQRESKFF
TRBD1,NA,14,TRBJ2-1,TRBV7-6,TGTGCCAGCAGCTTAACAGGGGGCAACAATGAGCAGTTCTTC,CASSLTGGNNEQFF
TRBD1,NA,15,TRBJ1-2,TRBV10-3,TGTGCCATCGCCGGGACAGGGGGGACAAACTATGGCTACACCTTC,CAIAGTGGTNYGYTF
NA,NA,15,TRBJ1-1,TRBV5-1,TGCGCCAGCAGCTTAGGGATGGGGGGGAACACTGAAGCTTTCTTT,CASSLGMGGNTEAFF
NA,NA,16,TRBJ2-3,TRBV5-4,TGTGCCAGCAGCTTGGGGGGGGTGAGGAGCACAGATACGCAGTATTTT,CASSLGGVRSTDTQYF
TRBD2,few,14,TRBJ2-7,TRBV18,TGTGCCAGCTCACGCGGGGGAGGCGCCTACGAGCAGTACTTC,CASSRGGGAYEQYF
NA,NA,15,TRBJ2-5,TRBV30,TGTGCCTGGGGGGGAGGGGGAGCTGGGCAAGAGACCCAGTACTTC,CAWGGGGAGQETQYF
NA,few,15,TRBJ2-2,TRBV7-3,TGTGCCAGCAGCTTTGGGGGCCTGAACACCGGGGAGCTGTTTTTT,CASSFGGLNTGELFF
TRBD1,few,15,TRBJ2-5,TRBV6-5,TGTGCCAGCAGTCGGAAACCGGGACAGGGTGAGACCCAGTACTTC,CASSRKPGQGETQYF
NA,NA,16,TRBJ2-3,TRBV5-4,TGTGCCAGCAGCTTCGGGGGTACCGGATTCACAGATACGCAGTATTTT,CASSFGGTGFTDTQYF
TRBD2,NA,14,TRBJ2-7,TRBV27,TGTGCCAGCAGTTTCAGATCTAGCGGCTACGAGCAGTACTTC,CASSFRSSGYEQYF
NA,few,11,TRBJ2-5,TRBV18,TGTGCCAGCTCGGGAGCGGAGACCCAGTACTTC,CASSGAETQYF
NA,NA,16,TRBJ2-1,TRBV19,TGTGCCAGTAGTATAGAAGAGGGATTCTCCTACAATGAGCAGTTCTTC,CASSIEEGFSYNEQFF
NA,NA,14,TRBJ2-1,TRBV7-9,TGTGCCAGCGCCAGCGGGCTCTCCTACAATGAGCAGTTCTTC,CASASGLSYNEQFF
TRBD1,NA,16,TRBJ2-2,TRBV4-1,TGCGCCAGCAGCCAAGCGGGGACAGGGGGCACCGGGGAGCTGTTTTTT,CASSQAGTGGTGELFF
NA,NA,15,TRBJ2-2,TRBV10-3,TGTGCCATCACCCAGGGGACTACGAACACCGGGGAGCTGTTTTTT,CAITQGTTNTGELFF
NA,once,15,TRBJ2-7,TRBV5-4,TGTGCCAGCAGCTTTGACGCGGACTTAGCCTACGAGCAGTACTTC,CASSFDADLAYEQYF
NA,NA,11,TRBJ2-7,TRBV27,TGTGCCAGCAGATTGGGCTCCGAGCAGTACTTC,CASRLGSEQYF
NA,few,15,TRBJ1-1,TRBV10-3,TGTGCCATCAGTGAGTCGGGCAGGGCTAACACTGAAGCTTTCTTT,CAISESGRANTEAFF
NA,few,16,TRBJ1-4,TRBV2,TGTGCCAGCAGTGAGGTGGCCGGGCAGGGTAATGAAAAACTGTTTTTT,CASSEVAGQGNEKLFF
NA,NA,13,TRBJ1-2,TRBV27,TGTGCCAGCAGTCCAACAGCCCTCTCTGCCTACACCTTC,CASSPTALSAYTF
TRBD2,NA,17,TRBJ2-1,TRBV15,TGTGCCACCAGCAGGGGGACTAGCGGGCCCTCCTACAATGAGCAGTTCTTC,CATSRGTSGPSYNEQFF
NA,NA,15,TRBJ2-1,TRBV30,TGTGCCTGGACTAAGACAGTGGGAATATACAATGAGCAGTTCTTC,CAWTKTVGIYNEQFF
NA,NA,13,TRBJ2-5,TRBV7-9,TGTGCCAGCAGCGGACCGCGGGGAGAGACCCAGTACTTC,CASSGPRGETQYF
TRBD2,few,16,TRBJ2-4,TRBV18,TGTGCCAGCTCACCGACTAGCGGGAGAACCAAAAACATTCAGTACTTC,CASSPTSGRTKNIQYF
NA,NA,14,TRBJ2-7,TRBV6-1,TGTGCCAGCAGTGAAATTAGTCCGAGGGCCGAGCAGTACTTC,CASSEISPRAEQYF
TRBD1,NA,14,TRBJ2-1,TRBV29-1,TGCAGCGCCTTAGTGACAGGGGGTCCGGATGAGCAGTTCTTC,CSALVTGGPDEQFF
NA,once,14,TRBJ2-3,TRBV9,TGTGCCAGCAGCGTAGTAACAGCTAAAGATACGCAGTATTTT,CASSVVTAKDTQYF
NA,NA,13,TRBJ1-2,TRBV28,TGTGCCAGCAGTGCCGGGGACATTAGGGGCTACACCTTC,CASSAGDIRGYTF
TRBD2,NA,16,TRBJ2-3,TRBV7-8,TGTGCCAGCAGCCGCACTAGCGGGAGGGATGGAGATACGCAGTATTTT,CASSRTSGRDGDTQYF
NA,few,15,TRBJ2-7,TRBV4-3,TGCGCCAGCAGCCAAGATTACGGACAGTTCTACGAGCAGTACTTC,CASSQDYGQFYEQYF
TRBD1,few,16,TRBJ1-5,TRBV27,TGTGCCAGCAGGCCTATTACAGGGGGCGCCGGGCAGCCCCAGCATTTT,CASRPITGGAGQPQHF
TRBD1,NA,16,TRBJ2-2,TRBV7-6,TGTGCCAGCAGCTTAGGAGAGGGGGCCGTCCCCGGGGAGCTGTTTTTT,CASSLGEGAVPGELFF
NA,NA,15,TRBJ1-5,TRBV10-3,TGTGCCATCAGTGACACACAGGATTTCTTGGGGCCCCAGCATTTT,CAISDTQDFLGPQHF
NA,few,13,TRBJ2-1,TRBV9,TGTGCCAGCAGCGGTAGTACAGGGACTGAGCAGTTCTTC,CASSGSTGTEQFF
TRBD2,NA,14,TRBJ2-7,TRBV2,TGTGCCAGCTGGGTGGGGGGGTCCACCCCCGAGCAGTACTTC,CASWVGGSTPEQYF
NA,NA,15,TRBJ2-5,TRBV4-1,TGCGCCAGCAGCCCTGGACAGCTGAAACAAGAGACCCAGTACTTC,CASSPGQLKQETQYF
NA,once,12,TRBJ2-1,TRBV19,TGTGCCACCCTTCTAGGTAACAATGAGCAGTTCTTC,CATLLGNNEQFF
NA,NA,13,TRBJ1-1,TRBV9,TGTGCCAGCAGCGTAGACTCGAACACTGAAGCTTTCTTT,CASSVDSNTEAFF
NA,NA,17,TRBJ1-4,TRBV19,TGTGCCAGTAGTATGGGGGGACGGTCTGCAACTAATGAAAAACTGTTTTTT,CASSMGGRSATNEKLFF
TRBD1,NA,15,TRBJ1-5,TRBV7-9,TGTGCCAGCAGCCACCGGGACAGTCCCAATCAGCCCCAGCATTTT,CASSHRDSPNQPQHF
TRBD1,few,15,TRBJ2-7,TRBV18,TGTGCCAGCTCACCGGGACAGGGGAGCTCCTACGAGCAGTACTTC,CASSPGQGSSYEQYF
NA,few,15,TRBJ2-7,TRBV4-3,TGCGCCAGCAGCCGGAACTCCGGCGGAGGGCTCGAGCAGTACTTC,CASSRNSGGGLEQYF
NA,NA,13,TRBJ2-3,TRBV28,TGTGCCAGCAGTTCCCGCCGGACAGATACGCAGTATTTT,CASSSRRTDTQYF